The rows below give T cell receptor beta chains drawn from one sample of a study of blood T cells in healthy people across ages. MiXCR, run by TCRdb on the 5' RACE reads, gives a single entry per CDR3 protein. The sample includes approximately 810,000 distinct CDR3 sequences, 35% to 40% of them seen just once. Material for sequencing was blood. The receptors come from a man in his late teens or twenties in good health. Both conserved end residues are part of each CDR3. A D gene is named only where the DNA matches it firmly. A clone size is listed for some rows: how often the clone was seen (once, few, many), or a class if it is expanded.

TRBJ2-1 | TRBD1 | many | TRBV20-1 | CSARLGQLDNEQFF | TGCAGTGCTAGACTGGGACAGCTTGACAATGAGCAGTTCTTC
TRBJ2-1 | TRBD2 | NA | TRBV5-1 | CASSSSSGGWDEQFF | TGCGCCAGCAGCTCCTCTAGCGGGGGATGGGATGAGCAGTTCTTC
TRBJ2-3 | NA | few | TRBV6-5 | CASSYGKDTQYF | TGTGCCAGCAGTTATGGGAAGGATACGCAGTATTTT
TRBJ2-5 | NA | few | TRBV6-6 | CASSLGRRNEQYF | TGTGCCAGCAGCCTTGGGCGCAGGAATGAGCAGTACTTC
TRBJ2-5 | TRBD2 | NA | TRBV7-6 | CASSLASGGTYNEQYF | TGTGCCAGCAGCCTCGCTAGCGGGGGAACCTACAATGAGCAGTACTTC
TRBJ2-3 | NA | NA | TRBV6-6 | CASSYSPERVFDTQYF | TGTGCCAGCAGTTACTCTCCTGAGCGGGTTTTCGATACGCAGTATTTT
TRBJ2-7 | NA | few | TRBV5-5 | CASSLATGADFYEQYF | TGTGCCAGCAGCTTGGCCACGGGGGCGGATTTCTACGAGCAGTACTTC
TRBJ2-3 | TRBD2 | NA | TRBV10-3 | CAISESGDYTDTQYF | TGTGCCATCAGTGAGTCCGGGGACTACACAGATACGCAGTATTTT
TRBJ1-1 | NA | NA | TRBV7-2 | CASSTPGRQTEAFF | TGTGCCAGCAGCACTCCGGGACGGCAGACTGAAGCTTTCTTT
TRBJ2-5 | TRBD1 | few | TRBV2 | CASRTERTGNQETQYF | TGTGCCAGCAGAACGGAACGGACAGGCAACCAAGAGACCCAGTACTTC
TRBJ2-5 | NA | few | TRBV12-3/TRBV12-4 | CASRDSSARGLQETQYF | TGTGCCAGCAGAGATTCCTCTGCAAGGGGACTTCAAGAGACCCAGTACTTC
TRBJ2-3 | TRBD2 | NA | TRBV10-3 | CAISEGGDPIADTQYF | TGTGCCATCAGTGAGGGGGGGGATCCCATCGCAGATACGCAGTATTTT
TRBJ2-7 | NA | many | TRBV5-6 | CASSTRTYEQYF | TGTGCCAGCAGCACCCGGACCTACGAGCAGTACTTC
TRBJ2-7 | NA | once | TRBV5-1 | CASSFFGTYEQYF | TGCGCCAGCAGCTTCTTCGGAACCTACGAGCAGTACTTC
TRBJ1-2 | TRBD1 | NA | TRBV7-6 | CASSPGQGHYGHTF | TGTGCCAGCAGCCCCGGACAGGGGCATTATGGCCACACCTTC
TRBJ2-5 | TRBD2 | once | TRBV9 | CASSVAGVAGVNEQYF | TGTGCCAGCAGCGTAGCGGGAGTAGCGGGGGTAAATGAGCAGTACTTC
TRBJ1-1 | TRBD1 | NA | TRBV12-3/TRBV12-4 | CASSTRDRVGDTEAFF | TGTGCCAGCAGTACCCGGGACAGGGTGGGGGACACTGAAGCTTTCTTT
TRBJ2-1 | NA | few | TRBV11-2 | CASSLTTTSSYNEQFF | TGTGCCAGCAGCTTGACGACTACGAGCTCCTACAATGAGCAGTTCTTC
TRBJ1-5 | NA | few | TRBV6-2/TRBV6-3 | CATKGPVDQPQHF | TGTGCCACAAAGGGCCCGGTCGATCAGCCCCAGCATTTT
TRBJ1-2 | NA | NA | TRBV4-2 | CASSQDEQAPYGYTF | TGTGCCAGCAGCCAAGATGAACAGGCCCCCTATGGCTACACCTTC
TRBJ1-5 | NA | NA | TRBV20-1 | CNAGIGSNQPQHF | TGCAACGCCGGAATCGGTAGCAATCAGCCCCAGCATTTT
TRBJ1-4 | NA | NA | TRBV9 | CASSHIGRGEEKLFF | TGTGCCAGCAGCCACATCGGGCGGGGAGAAGAAAAACTGTTTTTT